This T cell receptor beta chain was recorded in a study of cytomegalovirus exposure and HLA in healthy donors. Use of 60 Vbeta and 13 Jbeta primers characterized the PCR. Here immunoSEQ multiplex PCR was the method, and the copy in TCRdb shows in-frame clones only, minus some. Of under 150,000 clones in the sample, around 81% are singletons; the top ten hold 2.8%. Germline V gene lookup returns CDR1 MNHEY and CDR2 SMNVEV (reference sequence). V lost 3 bases and J lost 5, with 11 bases in between. The CDR3 runs 14 residues. As for this clone: What it binds is unknown.

Healthy individuals who donated bone marrow served as the donors. Study-level findings and limits: In a later analysis, HLA-associated beta chains showed higher expansion and lower generation probabilities than comparable chains.

The chain is built from TRBV27 and TRBJ1-5; possible D gene TRBD1, 6 bases. Sequencing input: PBMCs. This TCR came from a male donor in good health and CMV-seronegative. Here the CDR3 DNA reads TGTGCCAGCAGTTTTGTGTCAGGGGATCAGCCCCAGCATTTT. This encodes CASSFVSGDQPQHF.